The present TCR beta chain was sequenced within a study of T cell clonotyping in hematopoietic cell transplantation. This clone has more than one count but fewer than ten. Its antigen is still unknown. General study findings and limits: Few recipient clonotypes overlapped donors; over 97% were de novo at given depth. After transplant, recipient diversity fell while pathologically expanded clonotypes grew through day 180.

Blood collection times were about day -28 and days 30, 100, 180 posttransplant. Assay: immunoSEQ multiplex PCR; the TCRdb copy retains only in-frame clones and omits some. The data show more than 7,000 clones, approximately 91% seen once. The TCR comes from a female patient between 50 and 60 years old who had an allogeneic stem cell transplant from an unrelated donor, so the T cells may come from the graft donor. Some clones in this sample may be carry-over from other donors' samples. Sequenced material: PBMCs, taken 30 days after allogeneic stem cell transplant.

CDR3 in amino acids: CASSPGLNYGYTF. As DNA, the CDR3 is TGTGCCAGCAGCCCGGGGCTTAACTATGGCTACACCTTC. The V and J genes are TRBV6-5 and TRBJ1-2, with D perhaps TRBD1 (5 bases). The germline V and J ends were trimmed by 6 bases and 1 base, with 9 bases remaining between them. The CDR3 consists of 13 residues. Looked up from germline, CDR1 is MNHEY and CDR2 is SVGAGI.